One and the same sample provided the 22 T cell receptor beta chains below, sequenced in a study of OX40 agonist ivuxolimab in advanced cancers. Data came from immunoSEQ multiplex PCR; TCRdb stores just in-frame clones and leaves some out. The sample holds about 110,000 clones, 90% seen once. Specimen: CD4+ or CD8+ T cells sorted from blood, collected in a trial of the OX40 agonist ivuxolimab. The source is an adult with an advanced solid tumor such as melanoma, head and neck, liver or kidney cancer.

The chain couples TRBV7-4 to TRBJ1-2, with D possibly matching TRBD1 (6 bases). The CDR3 extends over 19 amino acids. V was cut by 2 bases and J by 1 base, with 23 bases left in between. Germline V gives CDR1 SGHVT, CDR2 SQSDAQ. The CDR3 reads CASSLNLVRGKYHNYGYTF. For the CDR3, the DNA is TGTGCCAGCAGCTTAAATTTAGTAAGGGGGAAGTACCATAACTATGGCTACACCTTC.

The rearrangement links TRBV20-1 to TRBJ2-7, with a tentative D call TRBD1 (5 bases). The CDR3 runs 11 residues. Germline V lookup: CDR1 DFQATT, CDR2 SNEGSKA (reference sequence). The V end lost 1 base, the J end lost 7 bases, and 8 bases lay between the germline ends. The CDR3 is CSARGTLEQYF. CDR3 sequence (DNA): TGCAGTGCTAGAGGGACACTAGAGCAGTACTTC.

V is TRBV5-6 and J is TRBJ1-2, with TRBD1 matching 8 bases. The CDR3 loop spans 13 amino acids. Losses at the gene ends were 4 bases for V and 3 bases for J; bases not matched to a gene: 2. Germline V gives CDR1 SGHDT, CDR2 YYEEEE. CDR3 sequence reads: CASSGQGDYGYTF. Here the CDR3 DNA reads TGTGCCAGCAGCGGACAGGGTGACTATGGCTACACCTTC.

The rearrangement uses TRBV19 and TRBJ1-1; 7 nucleotides align to TRBD1. This CDR3 has 16 amino acids. CDR1 and CDR2 from the germline V gene are LNHDA and SQIVND (reference sequence). Germline trimming cut 3 bases from V and 1 base from J; bases unmatched to any gene: 8. The CDR3 sequence: CASSIFPGTENTEAFF. CDR3 coding DNA: TGTGCCAGTAGTATCTTTCCCGGGACAGAGAACACTGAAGCTTTCTTT.

The gene calls are TRBV18 and TRBJ1-4; the D gene is possibly TRBD1 (6 bases). V lost 6 bases to trimming and J lost 8 bases, with 19 bases between them. CDR1 KGHSH and CDR2 LQKENI come from the germline V gene. The CDR3 contains 15 residues. The CDR3 loop is CASSPSEGGMEKLFF. CDR3 DNA: TGTGCCAGCTCGCCCTCAGAAGGGGGAATGGAAAAACTGTTTTTT.

With regard to this clone: In the same sample, other DNA sequences code for this CDR3. The J gene is TRBJ1-2, the V gene TRBV27; TRBD1 matches 11 bases. Germline V gives CDR1 MNHEY, CDR2 SMNVEV (reference sequence). V lost 5 bases and J lost 6; bases outside the gene matches: 5. The CDR3 covers 14 residues. Here the CDR3 reads CASSQDRGRHGYTF. The CDR3 coding sequence is TGTGCCAGCAGTCAGGACAGGGGGCGGCATGGCTACACCTTC.

The CDR3 loop reads CASSFSYANQETQYF. The CDR3 DNA is TGTGCCAGCAGCTTCTCATATGCAAACCAAGAGACCCAGTACTTC. V usage is TRBV11-2 and J usage is TRBJ2-5, with D unresolved. This CDR3 is 15 amino acids long. The germline gives CDR1 SGHAT, CDR2 FQNNGV. Trimming pared 3 bases from V and 0 bases from J, leaving 11 bases between.

This clone is a singleton in its sample. For the CDR3, the DNA is TGTGCCATCAGAACTAGCGGGGCCTACAATGAGCAGTTCTTC. This sequence encodes CAIRTSGAYNEQFF. V usage is TRBV10-3 and J usage is TRBJ2-1; TRBD2 matches at 10 bases. V lost 6 bases to trimming and J lost 2 bases; unmatched junction nucleotides: 1. The CDR3 sequence is 14 residues long. Germline V CDR1 and CDR2: ENHRY, SYGVKD.

J is TRBJ2-7 and V is TRBV11-3; 8 bases align to TRBD1. Trimming removed 3 bases from V and 3 bases from J; junction bases left unmatched: 4. This CDR3 contains 14 residues. CDR1 is SGHNT and CDR2 is YENEEA in the germline V gene. For the CDR3, the DNA is TGTGCCAGCAGCTTGGGGGACAGGAGCTACGAGCAGTACTTC. Protein product: CASSLGDRSYEQYF.

The chain joins TRBV7-2 to TRBJ2-7, with unresolved D. CDR1 is SGHTA, CDR2 FQGNSA, per germline. CDR3 size: 13 residues. Trimming cost V 4 bases and J 3 bases, with 10 bases left between them. In nucleotides, the CDR3 is TGTGCCAGCAGCTCGTCCGGCAGCTACGAGCAGTACTTC. It codes for CASSSSGSYEQYF. The variable domain in full, with the rest retrieved from reference TRBV7-2 and TRBJ2-7, is GAGVSQSPSNKVTEKGKDVELRCDPISGHTALYWYRQSLGQGLEFLIYFQGNSAPDKSGLPSDRFSAERTGGSVSTLTIQRTQQEDSAVYLCASSSSGSYEQYFGPGTRLTVT.

The DNA of the CDR3 is TGCGCCAGCAGCTCAGCTTACGAGCAGTACTTC. Amino acid sequence: CASSSAYEQYF. V gene TRBV5-1 combines with J gene TRBJ2-7; D gene ambiguous. The CDR3 contains 11 residues. V was pared by 3 bases and J by 4 bases, with 5 bases between. Germline CDR1 is SGHRS and CDR2 is YFSETQ.

The chain couples TRBV7-2 to TRBJ2-5; D may be TRBD1 (6 bases). Per germline, CDR1 SGHTA and CDR2 FQGNSA. Trimming took off 0 bases at V and 2 bases at J, with 13 bases between the two ends. The CDR3 totals 16 residues. The CDR3 DNA follows: TGTGCCAGCAGCTTAGCGGGCCAGGGGATTCAAGAGACCCAGTACTTC. Translating it yields CASSLAGQGIQETQYF.

The rearrangement uses TRBV5-1 and TRBJ2-7; the D gene is possibly TRBD1 (7 bases). Germline CDR1 SGHRS, CDR2 YFSETQ. Trimming stripped 1 base from V and 3 bases from J, with 14 bases between. The CDR3 extends over 15 amino acids. CDR3 in amino acids: CASSLTRDRNYEQYF. CDR3 coding DNA: TGCGCCAGCAGCTTGACGCGGGACAGAAACTACGAGCAGTACTTC.

The rearrangement joins TRBV15 to TRBJ2-1; 13 nucleotides match TRBD2. Germline CDR1 is LNHNV and CDR2 is YYDKDF (reference sequence). With 1 base clipped from V and 4 bases from J, the junction kept 1 base outside the gene matches. The CDR3 covers 16 residues. CDR3 amino acids: CATSRGTSGRYNEQFF. In DNA form, the CDR3 reads TGTGCCACCAGCAGAGGGACTAGCGGGAGATACAATGAGCAGTTCTTC.

The chain couples TRBV28 to TRBJ1-5; 9 bases fit TRBD1. The CDR3 contains 16 residues. The germline CDR1 and CDR2 sequences are MDHEN and SYDVKM. The junction had 12 bases not matched to a gene; V was cut back by 6 bases and J by 6 bases. Written as DNA, the CDR3 is TGTGCCAGCAGAACCCTCAGGACAGGGGTCGGTCAGCCCCAGCATTTT. It specifies CASRTLRTGVGQPQHF.

The V gene is TRBV27, the J gene TRBJ2-7; D ambiguous. The CDR3 is 16 amino acids. Germline values: CDR1 MNHEY, CDR2 SMNVEV (reference sequence). V lost 5 bases and J 0 bases, leaving 17 bases between the germline ends. The CDR3 DNA is TGTGCCAGCAGTGCCACCTCGGTGGTGAGCTCCTACGAGCAGTACTTC. It encodes CASSATSVVSSYEQYF.

The V and J genes are TRBV10-1 and TRBJ2-5, with D possibly being TRBD1 (5 bases). V lost 8 bases and J 5 bases, leaving 12 bases between the germline ends. Germline V gene data show CDR1 as WNHNN and CDR2 as SYGVQD (reference sequence). The length of the CDR3 is 12 residues. As DNA, the CDR3 is TGCGCCAGCGGGGCCTCGACGGAGACCCAGTACTTC. Translation gives CASGASTETQYF.

The rearrangement joins TRBV27 to TRBJ1-6, with D tentatively TRBD1 (5 bases). The CDR3 length is 14 residues. Trimming shortened V by 3 bases and J by 8 bases, and 11 bases separated the two germline ends. Germline V gives CDR1 MNHEY, CDR2 SMNVEV (reference sequence). DNA of the CDR3: TGTGCCAGCAGTTTGCTCAGGGTGGATTCACCCCTCCACTTT. Protein product: CASSLLRVDSPLHF.

This chain links TRBV10-3 with TRBJ1-2; possible D gene TRBD1, 5 bases. Germline V gene data show CDR1 as ENHRY and CDR2 as SYGVKD. Trimming removed 3 bases at V and 2 bases at J, with 13 bases between. This CDR3 contains 15 residues. The CDR3 coding sequence is TGTGCCATCAGTGAAGGAGGGGTTCCCAACTATGGCTACACCTTC. Translated: CAISEGGVPNYGYTF.

This chain uses TRBV4-1 with TRBJ2-3; 11 nucleotides align to TRBD2. Trimming took 3 bases from V and 0 from J; bases not matched to a gene: 2. This CDR3 region has 16 residues. Germline-derived CDR1 and CDR2 are MGHRA and YSYEKL. CDR3 sequence reads: CASSQGLAASTDTQYF. CDR3 coding DNA: TGCGCCAGCAGCCAGGGACTAGCGGCTAGCACAGATACGCAGTATTTT.

The chain has TRBV6-5 and TRBJ2-6; D is undetermined. The CDR3 extends over 14 amino acids. V was shortened by 0 bases and J by 3 bases, with 3 bases between the two germline ends. Per germline, CDR1 MNHEY and CDR2 SVGAGI. The CDR3 is CASSYSYGANVLTF. CDR3 nucleotides: TGTGCCAGCAGTTACTCATATGGGGCCAACGTCCTGACTTTC.

The chain combines TRBV19 with TRBJ1-2; the D gene is possibly TRBD1 (5 bases). In germline, CDR1 is LNHDA, CDR2 SQIVND (reference sequence). The CDR3 consists of 12 residues. The V and J ends lost 6 bases and 5 bases respectively, with 10 bases between them. CDR3 nucleotides: TGTGCCAGTAGAGGGACGGGGTATGGCTACACCTTC. Its translation: CASRGTGYGYTF. The full variable domain, completed using reference TRBV19 and TRBJ1-2, is DGGITQSPKYLFRKEGQNVTLSCEQNLNHDAMYWYRQDPGQGLRLIYYSQIVNDFQKGDIAEGYSVSREKKESFPLTVTSAQKNPTAFYLCASRGTGYGYTFGSGTRLTVV.